A single T cell receptor beta chain is shown here with its context. Its antigen is not identified. This sample was included in a study of a mutant IDH1 vaccine in newly diagnosed glioma. Method: immunoSEQ multiplex PCR; TCRdb's copy keeps in-frame clones and lacks some. The sample yields 60,000 to 65,000 clones, 75% to 90% seen once. The trim removed 0 bases at V and 4 bases at J, leaving 8 bases unmatched. This CDR3 has 16 residues. Looked up from germline, CDR1 is MNHEY and CDR2 is SMNVEV (reference sequence). Time point denoted: week 47, end of study. Every single dose of the vaccine, 300 ug of mutant IDH1 20-mer peptide, came with topical imiquimod.

The origin of this receptor is a man aged 25-45 years with glioma. This specimen was PBMCs, taken from a glioma patient whose treatment included an IDH1 peptide vaccine. The chain couples TRBV27 to TRBJ2-7; 8 bases are a match to TRBD2. In nucleotides, the CDR3 is TGTGCCAGCAGTTTATCGTTCAGAGCGGGGGATTACGAGCAGTACTTC. This translates into CASSLSFRAGDYEQYF.